This T cell receptor (beta chain) was profiled in a study of blood T cell repertoires in COVID-19. Libraries were prepared by immunoSEQ multiplex PCR; TCRdb keeps only in-frame clonotypes and omits some of them. In the table there are some 150,000 clones, about 89% of which are singletons. The CDR3 sequence is 14 residues long. Germline-derived CDR1 and CDR2 are SGHDT and YYEEEE. Trimming pared 2 bases from V and 5 bases from J, leaving 14 bases between. The rearrangement uses TRBV5-6 and TRBJ2-7, with a tentative D call TRBD2 (6 bases). The receptor comes from a man aged 50-60 years who had recovered from COVID-19. The sequenced sample consisted of peripheral blood. The CDR3 coding sequence is TGTGCCAGCAGCTTCGGCCGTTGGAGGGACGAGCAGTACTTC. Its translation is CASSFGRWRDEQYF. The full variable domain, completed using reference TRBV5-6 and TRBJ2-7, is DAGVTQSPTHLIKTRGQQVTLRCSPKSGHDTVSWYQQALGQGPQFIFQYYEEEERQRGNFPDRFSGHQFPNYSSELNVNALLLGDSALYLCASSFGRWRDEQYFGPGTRLTVT.